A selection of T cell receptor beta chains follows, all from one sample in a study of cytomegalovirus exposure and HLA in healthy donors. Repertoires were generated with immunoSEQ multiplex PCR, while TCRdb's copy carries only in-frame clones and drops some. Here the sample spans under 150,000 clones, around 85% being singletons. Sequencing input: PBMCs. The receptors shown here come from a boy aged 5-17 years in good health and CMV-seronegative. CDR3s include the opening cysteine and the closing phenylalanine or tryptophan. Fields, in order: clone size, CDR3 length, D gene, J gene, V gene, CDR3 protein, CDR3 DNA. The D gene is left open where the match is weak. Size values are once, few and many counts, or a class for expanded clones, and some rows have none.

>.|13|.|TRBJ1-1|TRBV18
CASSTDRNTEAFF
TGTGCCAGCTCAACGGACAGGAACACTGAAGCTTTCTTT
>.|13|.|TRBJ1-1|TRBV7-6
CASSSYRNTEAFF
TGTGCCAGCAGTTCTTACAGGAACACTGAAGCTTTCTTT
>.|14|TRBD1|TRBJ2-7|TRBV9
CASSGQGNPYEQYF
TGTGCCAGCAGCGGACAGGGGAATCCCTACGAGCAGTACTTC
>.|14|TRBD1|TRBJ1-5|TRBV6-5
CASSPGTGYQPQHF
TGTGCCAGCAGTCCCGGGACAGGCTATCAGCCCCAGCATTTT
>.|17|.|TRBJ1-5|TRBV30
CAWSVHIAGGRGQPQHF
TGTGCCTGGAGTGTACATATCGCGGGGGGGCGAGGACAGCCCCAGCATTTT
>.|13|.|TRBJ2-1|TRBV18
CASSSRGTSEQFF
TGTGCCAGCTCCTCTAGGGGCACTAGCGAGCAGTTCTTC
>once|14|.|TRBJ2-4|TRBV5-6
CASSPPGLENIQYF
TGTGCCAGCAGCCCTCCGGGACTGGAAAACATTCAGTACTTC
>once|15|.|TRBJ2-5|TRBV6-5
CASRSGTFTQETQYF
TGTGCCAGCAGATCCGGGACTTTTACTCAAGAGACCCAGTACTTC
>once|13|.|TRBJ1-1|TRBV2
CASVAGENTEAFF
TGTGCCAGCGTCGCGGGAGAGAACACTGAAGCTTTCTTT
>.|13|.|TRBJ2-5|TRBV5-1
CASSLVLEETQYF
TGCGCCAGCAGCTTGGTTCTAGAAGAGACCCAGTACTTC
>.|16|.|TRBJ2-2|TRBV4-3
CASSQDPGRGTGELFF
TGCGCCAGCAGCCAAGATCCCGGCAGGGGAACTGGGGAGCTGTTTTTT
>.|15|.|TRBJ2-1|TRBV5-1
CASRPSREAYNEQFF
TGCGCCAGCAGGCCCAGCAGGGAGGCCTACAATGAGCAGTTCTTC
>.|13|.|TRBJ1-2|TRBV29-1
CSVDSQANYGYTF
TGCAGCGTTGATTCACAGGCTAACTATGGCTACACCTTC
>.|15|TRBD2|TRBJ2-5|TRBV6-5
CASSPTGGGGETQYF
TGTGCCAGCAGTCCGACGGGGGGTGGTGGTGAGACCCAGTACTTC
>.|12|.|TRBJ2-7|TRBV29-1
CSVVRGTYEQYF
TGCAGCGTTGTAAGGGGGACCTACGAGCAGTACTTC
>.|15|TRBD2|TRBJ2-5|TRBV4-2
CASSQDERGGETQYF
TGTGCCAGCAGCCAAGATGAGCGGGGGGGGGAGACCCAGTACTTC
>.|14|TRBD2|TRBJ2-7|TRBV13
CASSHSGRSYEQYF
TGTGCCAGCAGCCATAGCGGGAGGTCCTACGAGCAGTACTTC
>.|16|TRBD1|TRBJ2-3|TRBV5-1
CASSPQGIQGTDTQYF
TGCGCCAGCAGCCCACAGGGGATCCAAGGCACAGATACGCAGTATTTT
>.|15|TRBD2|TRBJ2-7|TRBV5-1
CASSAGLAGAYEQYF
TGCGCCAGCAGCGCAGGGCTAGCGGGGGCCTACGAGCAGTACTTC
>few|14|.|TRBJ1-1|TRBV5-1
CASSWTPENTEAFF
TGCGCCAGCAGCTGGACACCCGAGAACACTGAAGCTTTCTTT
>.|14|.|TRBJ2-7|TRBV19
CASSGTPDAYEQYF
TGTGCCAGTAGTGGGACACCGGACGCCTACGAGCAGTACTTC
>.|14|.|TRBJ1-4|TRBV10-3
CAIRWTENDEKLFF
TGTGCCATCAGATGGACAGAGAACGATGAAAAACTGTTTTTT
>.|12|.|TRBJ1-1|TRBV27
CASFRGSTEAFF
TGTGCCAGTTTTAGGGGGAGCACTGAAGCTTTCTTT
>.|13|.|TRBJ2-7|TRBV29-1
CSVELKGVNEQYF
TGCAGCGTTGAATTGAAGGGGGTGAACGAGCAGTACTTC
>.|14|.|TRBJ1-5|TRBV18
CASSPQGSGQPQHF
TGTGCCAGCTCACCCCAAGGGAGCGGTCAGCCCCAGCATTTT
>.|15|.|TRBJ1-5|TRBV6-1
CASSESGQQNQPQHF
TGTGCCAGCAGTGAATCAGGACAGCAGAATCAGCCCCAGCATTTT
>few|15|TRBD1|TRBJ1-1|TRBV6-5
CASSWTGVMNTEAFF
TGTGCCAGCAGCTGGACAGGGGTAATGAACACTGAAGCTTTCTTT
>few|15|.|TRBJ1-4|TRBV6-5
CASRPGDTANEKLFF
TGTGCCAGCAGACCAGGGGACACAGCAAATGAAAAACTGTTTTTT
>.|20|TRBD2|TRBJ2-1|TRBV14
CASSQGLAGGIGRAYNEQFF
TGTGCCAGCAGCCAAGGGCTAGCGGGAGGGATAGGTCGGGCCTACAATGAGCAGTTCTTC
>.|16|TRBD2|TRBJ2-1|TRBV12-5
CASGLVLSGSHNEQFF
TGTGCTAGTGGTTTGGTACTCAGCGGGAGCCACAATGAGCAGTTCTTC
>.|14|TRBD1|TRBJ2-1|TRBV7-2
CASSRDSKTNEQFF
TGTGCCAGCAGCCGGGACAGCAAGACGAATGAGCAGTTCTTC
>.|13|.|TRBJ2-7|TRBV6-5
CASSYSVAHEQYF
TGTGCCAGCAGTTACTCGGTAGCCCACGAGCAGTACTTC
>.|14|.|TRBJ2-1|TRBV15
CATSLGSRNNEQFF
TGTGCCACCAGCCTTGGGAGCCGGAACAATGAGCAGTTCTTC
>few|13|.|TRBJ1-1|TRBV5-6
CASSVGQNTEAFF
TGTGCCAGCAGCGTCGGACAGAACACTGAAGCTTTCTTT
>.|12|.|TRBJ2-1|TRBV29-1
CSVSGPGDEQFF
TGCAGCGTTAGCGGACCTGGGGATGAGCAGTTCTTC
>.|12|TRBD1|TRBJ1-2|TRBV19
CASSMTGDGYTF
TGTGCCAGTAGTATGACAGGGGATGGCTACACCTTC
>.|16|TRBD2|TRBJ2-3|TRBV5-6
CASSLWVAGGTDTQYF
TGTGCCAGCAGCTTGTGGGTTGCGGGAGGCACAGATACGCAGTATTTT
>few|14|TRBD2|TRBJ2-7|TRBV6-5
CASSNGRTSTEQYF
TGTGCCAGCAGTAACGGGAGGACTAGCACCGAGCAGTACTTC
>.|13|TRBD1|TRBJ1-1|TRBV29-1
CSGQGWENTEAFF
TGCAGCGGACAGGGGTGGGAGAACACTGAAGCTTTCTTT
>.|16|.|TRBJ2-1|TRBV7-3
CASSLTGSGALNEQFF
TGTGCCAGCAGCTTAACAGGGAGCGGAGCCCTCAATGAGCAGTTCTTC
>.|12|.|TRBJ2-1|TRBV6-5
CASSNSGLEQFF
TGTGCCAGCAGTAACAGCGGGCTGGAGCAGTTCTTC
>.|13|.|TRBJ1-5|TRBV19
CASSIGGGEPQHF
TGTGCCAGTAGTATAGGAGGGGGGGAGCCCCAGCATTTT
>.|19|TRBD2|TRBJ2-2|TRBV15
CATSRDPPLAGGRTGELFF
TGTGCCACCAGCAGAGATCCACCCTTAGCGGGGGGGCGGACCGGGGAGCTGTTTTTT
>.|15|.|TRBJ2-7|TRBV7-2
CASSPVVASSYEQYF
TGTGCCAGCAGCCCCGTAGTAGCGAGCTCCTACGAGCAGTACTTC
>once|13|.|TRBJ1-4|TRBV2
CASSETVYEKLFF
TGTGCCAGCAGTGAAACAGTTTATGAAAAACTGTTTTTT
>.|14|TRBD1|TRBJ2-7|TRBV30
CAWSGGTGTYEQYF
TGTGCCTGGAGCGGCGGGACAGGTACCTACGAGCAGTACTTC
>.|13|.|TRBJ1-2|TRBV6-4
CASSEGQGYGYTF
TGTGCCAGCAGTGAGGGTCAGGGATATGGCTACACCTTC
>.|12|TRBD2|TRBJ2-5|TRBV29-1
CSLGLAEETQYF
TGCAGCTTAGGACTAGCGGAAGAGACCCAGTACTTC
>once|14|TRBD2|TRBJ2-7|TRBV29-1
CSVGIGLARDEQYF
TGCAGCGTTGGGATCGGACTAGCTCGGGACGAGCAGTACTTC
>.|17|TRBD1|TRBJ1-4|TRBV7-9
CASSLKTGPPTNEKLFF
TGTGCCAGCAGCTTAAAGACAGGGCCACCAACTAATGAAAAACTGTTTTTT